One and the same sample provided the 27 T cell receptor beta chains below, sequenced in a study of cytomegalovirus exposure and HLA in healthy donors. A multiplex PCR was run with 60 Vbeta primers and 13 Jbeta primers. Sequencing used immunoSEQ multiplex PCR; TCRdb keeps in-frame clones, though not all of them. This table has over 65,000 clones, less than 85% appearing once. Material: PBMCs. The receptor source for this set is a human donor in good health.

V usage is TRBV2 and J usage is TRBJ2-2, with 7 nucleotides matching TRBD1. Losses at the gene ends were 3 bases for V and 8 bases for J; bases not matched to a gene: 3. The CDR3 runs 13 residues. The germline V gene encodes CDR1 SNHLY and CDR2 FYNNEI. CDR3 protein: CASSDQGVGELFF. CDR3 DNA sequence: TGTGCCAGCAGTGACCAGGGGGTAGGGGAGCTGTTTTTT.

CDR3 loop: CASRRQGGNTGELFF. CDR3 DNA sequence: TGCGCCAGCAGGCGACAGGGAGGGAACACCGGGGAGCTGTTTTTT. The chain combines TRBV4-3 with TRBJ2-2; the D gene is possibly TRBD1 (7 bases). Germline V CDR1 and CDR2: LGHNA, YSLEER. V lost 6 bases and J 1 base, leaving 12 bases between the germline ends. This CDR3 comprises 15 residues.

The genes are TRBV7-2 and TRBJ2-7, with TRBD1 identical over 7 bases. The CDR3 totals 14 residues. V was clipped by 4 bases and J by 2 bases; unmatched bases: 5. CDR1 is SGHTA, CDR2 FQGNSA, per germline. The CDR3 here is CASSSQGTAYEQYF. In DNA, the CDR3 is TGTGCCAGCAGCTCACAGGGGACAGCCTACGAGCAGTACTTC.

The genes are TRBV13 and TRBJ2-3; D is perhaps TRBD1 (6 bases). The CDR3 consists of 20 residues. CDR1 is PRHDT, CDR2 FYEKMQ, per germline (reference sequence). The V end was cut by 6 bases, the J end by 4 bases, with 32 bases between. The DNA for the CDR3 is TGTGCCAGCAGGGGACGGCTGGGGACACGGGATCCATCTGGCGCAGATACGCAGTATTTT. Translating it yields CASRGRLGTRDPSGADTQYF.

The chain employs TRBV4-3 and TRBJ2-3; TRBD1 might be the D (6 bases). The CDR3 runs 16 residues. V shed 1 base and J shed 0 bases, with 11 bases lying between them. Germline V gene sequence: CDR1 LGHNA, CDR2 YSLEER. CDR3 bases: TGCGCCAGCAGCCAAGTTGGGGGCCGGAGCACAGATACGCAGTATTTT. Its protein product is CASSQVGGRSTDTQYF.

The chain combines TRBV25-1 with TRBJ2-5; 7 bases align to TRBD2. After removal of 1 base from V and 3 bases from J, the junction contained 5 bases not matched to a gene. The CDR3 contains 15 residues. Germline V gene sequence: CDR1 MGHDK, CDR2 SYGVNS. The CDR3 region has the DNA TGTGCCAGCAGTGAATTCGGGCTAGCGGAAGAGACCCAGTACTTC. It encodes CASSEFGLAEETQYF.

This rearrangement joins TRBV10-2 to TRBJ2-5, with 7 bases matching TRBD2. The CDR3 runs 17 residues. Germline CDR1 WSHSY, CDR2 SAAADI. Unmatched junction bases numbered 14, after V lost 6 bases and J lost 1 base. CDR3 region: CASRGGAGRGPQETQYF. The CDR3 coding sequence is TGCGCCAGCAGGGGGGGAGCGGGGCGGGGCCCCCAAGAGACCCAGTACTTC.

This clone has just one count. The chain uses TRBV4-3 and TRBJ1-2; maybe TRBD1 (5 bases). V dropped 0 bases and J dropped 4 bases, with 15 bases sitting between them. The V gene's germline CDR1 is LGHNA and CDR2 YSLEER. CDR3 length: 16 amino acids. CDR3 DNA sequence: TGCGCCAGCAGCCAAGATAGGTACAGGCGGGGCTATGGCTACACCTTC. Translating gives CASSQDRYRRGYGYTF.

The chain employs TRBV5-4 and TRBJ2-5; 8 bases map to TRBD2. This CDR3 contains 14 residues. Looked up from germline, CDR1 is SGHNT and CDR2 is YYREEE (reference sequence). Trimming cost V 4 bases and J 2 bases; bases outside gene matches: 4. Written as DNA, the CDR3 is TGTGCCAGCAGCCCCGGGACTAGTCAAGAGACCCAGTACTTC. Encoded protein: CASSPGTSQETQYF.

The genes are TRBV5-5 and TRBJ2-7, with TRBD1 matching 10 bases. The V gene end was trimmed by 4 bases and the J gene end by 3 bases; junction bases not matched to a gene: 7. Germline V lookup: CDR1 SGHKS, CDR2 YYEKEE (reference sequence). The CDR3 sequence is 15 residues long. The CDR3 nucleotides are TGTGCCAGCAGCCGGACAGGGGGGGATCTCTACGAGCAGTACTTC. Protein: CASSRTGGDLYEQYF.

This clone came up once. The rearrangement uses TRBV27 and TRBJ2-7; D is possibly TRBD1 (6 bases). This CDR3 is built from 14 residues. V was cut by 3 bases and J by 7 bases, with 16 bases left in between. Germline CDR1 and CDR2: MNHEY and SMNVEV (reference sequence). The CDR3: CASSFRDKSEEQYF. The CDR3, as DNA: TGTGCCAGCAGTTTCCGGGACAAATCGGAAGAGCAGTACTTC.

This sequence joins TRBV5-1 and TRBJ1-5, with 8 bases lining up with TRBD1. The germline gives CDR1 SGHRS, CDR2 YFSETQ. The CDR3 totals 14 residues. Losses at the gene ends were 0 bases for V and 8 bases for J; bases not matched to a gene: 4. The CDR3 loop is CASSLAGGEEPQHF. The CDR3 region has the DNA TGCGCCAGCAGCTTGGCAGGGGGCGAGGAGCCCCAGCATTTT.

This chain joins TRBV19 and TRBJ1-1; 7 bases match TRBD1. V trimming: 6 bases; J trimming: 4 bases; junction bases outside the gene matches: 17. This CDR3 is built from 17 residues. Germline V gene sequence: CDR1 LNHDA, CDR2 SQIVND (reference sequence). Here the CDR3 reads CASRIQQGIGGITEAFF. CDR3 sequence (DNA): TGTGCCAGTAGAATACAACAGGGGATAGGAGGAATCACTGAAGCTTTCTTT.

The V gene is TRBV6-5, the J gene TRBJ2-7; possible D gene TRBD2, 5 bases. CDR1 and CDR2 from the germline V gene are MNHEY and SVGAGI. The CDR3 has 11 amino acids. The V gene lost 7 bases and the J gene lost 4 bases, with 8 bases spanning the gap. Here the CDR3 DNA reads TGTGCCAGCACAAGAGGGTACGAGCAGTACTTC. Translated: CASTRGYEQYF.

J is TRBJ1-4 and V is TRBV2; 11 bases fit TRBD1. The CDR3 runs to 13 residues. Germline V CDR1 and CDR2: SNHLY, FYNNEI. The ends lost 10 bases at V and 6 bases at J; junction bases unmatched: 4. CDR3 in DNA: TGTGCCATCACGGGACAGGGGGATGAAAAACTGTTTTTT. Protein: CAITGQGDEKLFF.

The gene calls are TRBV14 and TRBJ2-3; 9 bases line up with TRBD2. The CDR3 totals 16 residues. From germline, CDR1 is SGHDN and CDR2 FVKESK. Trimming at V came to 3 bases and at J to 6 bases, leaving 10 bases not matched to a gene. The CDR3 DNA follows: TGTGCCAGCAGCCAGGACCTCCTAGCGGGGATCGATACGCAGTATTTT. The encoded protein is CASSQDLLAGIDTQYF.

This chain connects TRBV2 to TRBJ2-7; 8 bases are shared with TRBD2. The CDR3 covers 12 residues. Germline lookup yields CDR1 SNHLY and CDR2 FYNNEI. V lost 6 bases, J lost 6 bases, and 4 bases stayed unmatched. The DNA of the CDR3 is TGTGCCAGCAGAAGCGGGGGTGCCGAGCAGTACTTC. This translates into CASRSGGAEQYF.

The rearrangement uses TRBV5-8 and TRBJ2-3, with D maybe TRBD2 (6 bases). The CDR3 has 16 amino acids. The ends were cut back, 4 bases at V and 2 bases at J, with 17 bases in the middle. The germline gives CDR1 SGHTS, CDR2 YDEGEE. The CDR3 sequence: CASSQDGGVPTDTQYF. CDR3 DNA: TGTGCCAGCAGCCAAGATGGAGGGGTACCCACAGATACGCAGTATTTT.

This chain joins TRBV5-1 and TRBJ2-3, with TRBD2 matching over 12 bases. Per germline, CDR1 SGHRS and CDR2 YFSETQ. The J segment lost 7 bases and the V segment lost 6 bases, leaving 15 bases of the junction unmatched. The CDR3 loop spans 17 amino acids. CDR3 sequence reads: CASTPRASGGAGHTQYF. The DNA of the CDR3 is TGCGCCAGCACCCCGCGGGCTAGCGGGGGGGCCGGGCATACGCAGTATTTT.

This chain connects TRBV14 to TRBJ2-5; 11 nucleotides line up with TRBD2. Germline CDR1 is SGHDN and CDR2 is FVKESK. Trimming removed 0 bases from V and 2 bases from J; junction bases left unmatched: 5. The CDR3 sequence is 17 residues long. The CDR3 protein is CASSQDWGTSGQETQYF. DNA of the CDR3: TGTGCCAGCAGCCAAGATTGGGGGACTAGCGGACAAGAGACCCAGTACTTC. Based on the CDR3 plus reference TRBV14 and TRBJ2-5, the full variable domain is EAGVTQFPSHSVIEKGQTVTLRCDPISGHDNLYWYRRVMGKEIKFLLHFVKESKQDESGMPNNRFLAERTGGTYSTLKVQPAELEDSGVYFCASSQDWGTSGQETQYFGPGTRLLVL.

The chain joins TRBV19 to TRBJ1-6; maybe TRBD1 (5 bases). Per germline, CDR1 LNHDA and CDR2 SQIVND (reference sequence). The V and J ends lost 5 bases and 10 bases respectively, with 15 bases between them. CDR3 length: 14 amino acids. The CDR3 DNA reads as TGTGCCAGTAGTTCCCGGGGGGTCGCATCACCCCTCCACTTT. The encoded protein is CASSSRGVASPLHF.

This sequence joins TRBV5-8 and TRBJ2-2, with D maybe TRBD1 (6 bases). Germline-derived CDR1 and CDR2 are SGHTS and YDEGEE. V was pared by 1 base and J by 4 bases, with 11 bases between. The CDR3 contains 15 residues. CDR3 bases: TGTGCCAGCAGCTTGACGACAGGTCCCACCGGGGAGCTGTTTTTT. This sequence encodes CASSLTTGPTGELFF.

The chain uses TRBV7-6 and TRBJ1-3, with 8 bases identical to TRBD1. The CDR3 is 17 amino acids. Trimming at V came to 5 bases and at J to 0 bases, leaving 9 bases not matched to a gene. The germline V gene encodes CDR1 SGHVS and CDR2 FNYEAQ. The CDR3: CASSRTTGASSGNTIYF. CDR3 nucleotide sequence: TGTGCCAGCAGCCGAACGACAGGGGCGAGCTCTGGAAACACCATATATTTT.

This clone has at least ten counts. V is TRBV4-1 and J is TRBJ2-3; a weak D match, TRBD2 (6 bases). CDR1 is MGHRA, CDR2 YSYEKL, per germline. V was cut by 1 base and J by 2 bases, with 7 bases left in between. The CDR3 sequence is 14 residues long. The CDR3 DNA is TGCGCCAGCAGCCAAGCGGGGGACACAGATACGCAGTATTTT. It encodes CASSQAGDTDTQYF.

This clone was counted between two and nine times. The J gene is TRBJ2-3, the V gene TRBV10-2; TRBD1 is a possible D gene (6 bases). The CDR3 sequence is 16 residues long. CDR1 and CDR2 (germline): WSHSY, SAAADI. Trimming took 5 bases from V and 0 from J, leaving 15 bases between them. The CDR3 region is CASSNSGALSTDTQYF. The DNA for the CDR3 is TGCGCCAGCAGTAATTCAGGGGCCCTTAGCACAGATACGCAGTATTTT.

In DNA form, the CDR3 reads TGCAGCGTTGAGGGGAGGGGAGGGGACACAGATACGCAGTATTTT. Translating it yields CSVEGRGGDTDTQYF. This chain connects TRBV29-1 to TRBJ2-3; TRBD2 aligns across 7 bases. The CDR3 is made up of 15 amino acids. With V trimmed by 3 bases and J by 2 bases, 8 bases remained unmatched. Germline CDR1 is SQVTM and CDR2 is ANQGSEA.

This clone is a singleton in its sample. V usage is TRBV19 and J usage is TRBJ2-1; perhaps TRBD1 as D (5 bases). The CDR3 is 12 amino acids. Trimming pared 1 base from V and 10 bases from J, leaving 8 bases between. CDR1 is LNHDA and CDR2 is SQIVND in the germline V gene (reference sequence). This CDR3 reads CASSIVAGEQFF. CDR3 coding DNA: TGTGCCAGTAGTATAGTTGCAGGGGAGCAGTTCTTC.